This T cell receptor (beta chain) was observed in a study of CD8 T cells in ankylosing spondylitis (dated by TCRdb to 2016 to 2017). Concerning the study at large: The study profiled T cell receptor beta repertoires in healthy donors and ankylosing spondylitis patients to find disease-linked TCR variants. The whole study cohort included 108 healthy donors and about two dozen ankylosing spondylitis patients. Peripheral blood was sampled, and synovial fluid was also collected from ankylosing spondylitis patients.

To note about this clonotype: The target of this receptor is not known. No base quality values were provided; no much bigger clone lies one nucleotide off.

The paper's findings and limits, for the study overall: Some motif variants were previously reported in synovial fluid and blood of reactive arthritis patients, suggesting common disease-initiation mechanisms. Significant enrichment of the disease-linked clones was reported in matched synovial fluid samples from ankylosing spondylitis patients. In peripheral blood, the disease-linked clones were found at relatively low frequencies and had a CD8+ phenotype. A TCR beta motif made up of eight or nine highly homologous amino acid variants appeared to be characteristic of blood from ankylosing spondylitis patients.

The sequencing machine was an Illumina HiSeq 2500. Quantitative 5'-RACE with molecular barcodes was the method used to prepare the TCR beta libraries. The authors processed their data as follows. A new computational method based on a probabilistic model of VDJ rearrangement was used to identify disease-linked TCR variants. TCRdb trimmed the raw reads at Q25, called clones with MiXCR and kept productive beta chains. Under each unique CDR3 protein, matching rows form one entry showing the most common genes and DNA. The V and J calls reflect TCRdb's pipeline rather than the authors' work. This sample is represented by around 450,000 distinct CDR3 sequences; approximately 26% of them were singletons. The ten top clones hold about 1% of the sample. V loses 5 bases of germline sequence and J loses 3 bases, and the interval between the two ends is 16 bases. CDR1 and CDR2, per the germline V gene (reference sequence), are MNHEY and SMNVEV. The CDR3 goes from the cysteine to the phenylalanine over 15 residues. Here the CDR3 DNA is all that survives: 45 bases in frame from base 1.

This sequence uses TRBV27 and TRBJ1-1, with the D gene uncertain. The source is a male donor with ankylosing spondylitis. The sample was blood, either unsorted or a sorted T cell fraction (not recorded which). The CDR3 region reads CASSPMPLRDTEAFF. The sequenced DNA is TGTGCCAGCAGTCCTATGCCGTTACGCGACACTGAAGCTTTCTTT.